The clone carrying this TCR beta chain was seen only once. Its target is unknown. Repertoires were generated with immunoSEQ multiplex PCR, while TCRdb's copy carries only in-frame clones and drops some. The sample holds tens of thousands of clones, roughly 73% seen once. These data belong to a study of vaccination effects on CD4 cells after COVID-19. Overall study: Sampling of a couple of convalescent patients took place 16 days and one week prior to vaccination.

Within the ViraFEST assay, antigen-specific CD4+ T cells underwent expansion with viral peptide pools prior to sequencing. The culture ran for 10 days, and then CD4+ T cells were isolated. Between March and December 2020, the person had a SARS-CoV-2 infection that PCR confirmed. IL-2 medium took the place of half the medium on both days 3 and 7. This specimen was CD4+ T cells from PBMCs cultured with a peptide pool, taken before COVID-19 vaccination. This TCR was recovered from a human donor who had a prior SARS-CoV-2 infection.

The chain's CDR3 is CSVGFLTSGILKGYNEQFF. CDR3 DNA sequence: TGCAGCGTGGGATTCTTGACTAGCGGGATTTTGAAGGGCTACAATGAGCAGTTCTTC. This chain connects TRBV29-1 to TRBJ2-1; TRBD2 agrees at 11 bases. The junction had 19 bases not matched to a gene; V was cut back by 6 bases and J by 3 bases. The CDR3 loop spans 19 amino acids. Per germline, CDR1 SQVTM and CDR2 ANQGSEA.